This TCR beta chain derives from a study of cytomegalovirus exposure and HLA in healthy donors. Whole-study results and caveats: When analyzed later, a missense DCLRE1C variant was found to be linked to TCR beta V- and J-gene trimming.

In the PCR, 60 Vbeta and 13 Jbeta primers were used. Measured with immunoSEQ multiplex PCR; TCRdb has only the in-frame clones, and not every one. The data hold tens of thousands of clones, with 80% observed a single time. This clone was counted between two and nine times. Its specificity is unknown. The junction had 5 bases not matched to a gene; V was cut back by 0 bases and J by 11 bases. Germline V CDR1 and CDR2: SGDLS, YYNGEE. There are 13 residues in the CDR3. This receptor was identified in a woman between 45 and 60 years old in good health and CMV-seropositive. Material: PBMCs. The V and J genes are TRBV9 and TRBJ2-4; TRBD2 matches at 7 bases. The CDR3 loop is CASSVAGLDVQYF. The CDR3 bases are TGTGCCAGCAGCGTAGCTGGACTAGATGTTCAGTACTTC. Drawing the rest from reference TRBV9 and TRBJ2-4, the complete variable domain is DSGVTQTPKHLITATGQRVTLRCSPRSGDLSVYWYQQSLDQGLQFLIQYYNGEERAKGNILERFSAQQFPDLHSELNLSSLELGDSALYFCASSVAGLDVQYFGAGTRLSVL.